These 21 T cell receptor beta chains originate from one sample sequenced in a study of cytomegalovirus exposure and HLA in healthy donors. A multiplex PCR was run with 60 Vbeta primers and 13 Jbeta primers. Assay: immunoSEQ multiplex PCR; the TCRdb copy retains only in-frame clones and omits some. The sample contains 150,000 to 200,000 clones, roughly four fifths of which appear only once. The sequenced sample consisted of PBMCs. Source of these receptors: a man aged 50 to 60 in good health and CMV-seropositive.

V and J are TRBV4-3 and TRBJ2-3; a possible D gene is TRBD1 (6 bases). Per germline, CDR1 LGHNA and CDR2 YSLEER. Trimming shortened V by 0 bases and J by 6 bases, and 19 bases separated the two germline ends. The CDR3 contains 17 residues. The CDR3 coding sequence is TGCGCCAGCAGCCAAGAAACCAGGCAGGGGTATGGTGATACGCAGTATTTT. It yields the protein CASSQETRQGYGDTQYF.

V is TRBV25-1 and J is TRBJ2-5; 9 nucleotides agree with TRBD2. This CDR3 has 15 residues. The germline CDR1 and CDR2 sequences are MGHDK and SYGVNS. V lost 2 bases to trimming and J lost 11 bases; unmatched junction nucleotides: 12. The CDR3 is CASSETGVAGVEQYF. The CDR3 DNA sequence: TGTGCCAGCAGTGAAACCGGGGTAGCGGGAGTTGAGCAGTACTTC.

This sequence joins TRBV10-3 and TRBJ2-1, with D unresolved. Germline lookup yields CDR1 ENHRY and CDR2 SYGVKD. With 10 bases removed from V and 10 bases from J, the gap between germline ends came to 29 bases. This CDR3 spans 16 amino acids. The DNA for the CDR3 is TGTGCCAGCAAGTCCGACCCTGAACTTATGACAATGGAGCAGTTCTTC. Translation: CASKSDPELMTMEQFF.

This chain uses TRBV30 with TRBJ1-5; no firm D call. Trimming took off 0 bases at V and 7 bases at J, with 10 bases between the two ends. This CDR3 is 13 amino acids long. Germline V CDR1 and CDR2: GTSNPN, SVGIG (reference sequence). CDR3 sequence reads: CAWSVRGFQPQHF. CDR3 nucleotides: TGTGCCTGGAGTGTACGCGGATTCCAGCCCCAGCATTTT.

CDR3 DNA sequence: TGTGCCAGTAGTAAACGAGGACAGGGGGAGGCCTTGGACACTGAAGCTTTCTTT. This codes for CASSKRGQGEALDTEAFF. V gene TRBV19 combines with J gene TRBJ1-1, with 10 bases identical to TRBD1. Germline loops: CDR1 LNHDA, CDR2 SQIVND (reference sequence). Trimming cost V 4 bases and J 3 bases; bases outside gene matches: 14. The CDR3 spans 18 residues.

This rearrangement joins TRBV5-4 to TRBJ2-5; 10 nucleotides align to TRBD2. This CDR3 has 16 amino acids. V shed 3 bases and J 2 bases; nucleotides not matched to a gene: 7. Germline CDR1 is SGHNT and CDR2 is YYREEE (reference sequence). The CDR3 region is CASSSTLAGGQETQYF. The CDR3 coding sequence is TGTGCCAGCAGCTCAACTTTAGCGGGAGGTCAAGAGACCCAGTACTTC.

This rearrangement joins TRBV6-6 to TRBJ2-3; tentative D call: TRBD1 (5 bases). There are 14 residues in the CDR3. V lost 2 bases to trimming and J lost 4 bases, with 10 bases between them. Germline V gene sequence: CDR1 MNHNY, CDR2 SVGAGI (reference sequence). CDR3 nucleotide sequence: TGTGCCAGCAGTTACCCAGGGATGGCAGATACGCAGTATTTT. As protein: CASSYPGMADTQYF.

V is TRBV27 and J is TRBJ2-2, with D tentatively TRBD1 (6 bases). Trimming shortened V by 7 bases and J by 2 bases, and 14 bases separated the two germline ends. CDR1 is MNHEY and CDR2 is SMNVEV in the germline V gene (reference sequence). The CDR3 totals 15 residues. The CDR3 loop reads CASTPGHINTGELFF. As DNA, the CDR3 is TGTGCCAGCACTCCGGGACACATCAACACCGGGGAGCTGTTTTTT.

To note about this clone: A junction end diverges from the germline sequence, so it may reflect a read error. The chain uses TRBV7-9 and TRBJ2-7; maybe TRBD1 (6 bases). CDR3 size: 14 residues. Germline V gene data show CDR1 as SEHNR and CDR2 as FQNEAQ (reference sequence). The CDR3 sequence is CSSSSTEGQYEQYF. CDR3 bases: TGTTCCAGCAGCTCGACAGAAGGACAGTACGAGCAGTACTTC.

This clone turned up a few times. This rearrangement joins TRBV5-6 to TRBJ1-1, with 7 bases fitting TRBD1. The CDR3 totals 16 residues. J lost 1 base, V lost 2 bases, and 8 bases had no gene match. CDR1 is SGHDT, CDR2 YYEEEE, per germline. The CDR3 nucleotides read TGTGCCAGCAGCTTTAATCCGACAGGGAGGAACACTGAAGCTTTCTTT. It yields the protein CASSFNPTGRNTEAFF.

The chain combines TRBV28 with TRBJ1-2; D is unresolved. The V end lost 5 bases, the J end lost 8 bases, and 15 bases lay between the germline ends. The CDR3 sequence is 13 residues long. Germline V CDR1 and CDR2: MDHEN, SYDVKM. The CDR3, as DNA: TGTGCCAGCAGTCCAGCAGGAGGACTCGGCTACACCTTC. Its translation is CASSPAGGLGYTF.

This clone has more than one count but fewer than ten. The rearrangement links TRBV30 to TRBJ1-4, with 9 nucleotides matching TRBD1. This CDR3 region has 15 residues. The germline V gene has CDR1 GTSNPN and CDR2 SVGIG (reference sequence). V lost 3 bases to trimming and J lost 7 bases; unmatched junction nucleotides: 9. The CDR3 nucleotides are TGTGCCTGGAGCCGAACAGGGGGCCGGAGTGAAAAACTGTTTTTT. Translation: CAWSRTGGRSEKLFF.

This clone was seen once. Here the CDR3 reads CAWSTTGTNQPQHF. The CDR3 region has the DNA TGTGCCTGGAGTACGACAGGGACGAATCAGCCCCAGCATTTT. This chain joins TRBV30 and TRBJ1-5, with 7 bases fitting TRBD1. The germline V gene has CDR1 GTSNPN and CDR2 SVGIG (reference sequence). This CDR3 contains 14 residues. The V and J ends lost 2 bases and 4 bases, in that order; junction bases with no gene match: 5.

The rearrangement links TRBV5-1 to TRBJ1-1, with D uncertain. This CDR3 region has 13 residues. The V gene lost 0 bases and the J gene lost 5 bases, with 8 bases spanning the gap. CDR1 is SGHRS and CDR2 is YFSETQ in the germline V gene. The CDR3 sequence: CASSLASGTEAFF. CDR3 coding DNA: TGCGCCAGCAGCTTGGCCTCGGGGACTGAAGCTTTCTTT.

Only a few counts were recorded for this clone. The rearrangement joins TRBV29-1 to TRBJ1-4, with TRBD1 identical over 7 bases. There are 15 residues in the CDR3. V gave up 7 bases and J gave up 6 bases; unmatched junction bases: 14. The germline CDR1 and CDR2 sequences are SQVTM and ANQGSEA. CDR3 region: CSAPEPGQRDEKLFF. The CDR3 coding sequence is TGCAGCGCCCCTGAGCCGGGACAGAGGGATGAAAAACTGTTTTTT.

This clone was counted between two and nine times. This rearrangement joins TRBV6-4 to TRBJ2-2; 7 bases match TRBD2. The germline V gene has CDR1 MRHNA and CDR2 SNTAGT. There are 13 residues in the CDR3. V was pared by 4 bases and J by 4 bases, with 0 bases of the junction left unmatched. CDR3 protein: CASSGTSTGELFF. The CDR3 DNA reads as TGTGCCAGCAGTGGGACTAGCACCGGGGAGCTGTTTTTT.

V usage is TRBV5-5 and J usage is TRBJ1-5; D is possibly TRBD1 (5 bases). Trimming removed 1 base from V and 5 bases from J, with 10 bases in between. This CDR3 contains 14 residues. CDR1 and CDR2 from the germline V gene are SGHKS and YYEKEE (reference sequence). DNA of the CDR3: TGTGCCAGCAGCTTGTACGGAGGGGATCAGCCCCAGCATTTT. Residues: CASSLYGGDQPQHF.

The V and J genes are TRBV28 and TRBJ2-5; D ambiguous. The CDR3 runs 16 residues. CDR1 is MDHEN, CDR2 SYDVKM, per germline. The V gene lost 5 bases and the J gene lost 2 bases, with 18 bases spanning the gap. The DNA for the CDR3 is TGTGCCAGCAGTCACCCCCAACCTCTAGGACAAGAGACCCAGTACTTC. Its protein is CASSHPQPLGQETQYF.

The gene calls are TRBV7-6 and TRBJ2-3; possible D gene TRBD1, 6 bases. CDR1 and CDR2 from the germline V gene are SGHVS and FNYEAQ. V lost 5 bases and J 0 bases, leaving 12 bases between the germline ends. The CDR3 extends over 15 amino acids. The CDR3 spells CASSTGTLSTDTQYF. In DNA, the CDR3 is TGTGCCAGCAGCACCGGGACACTAAGCACAGATACGCAGTATTTT.

This rearrangement joins TRBV2 to TRBJ2-7, with D tentatively TRBD2 (6 bases). Trimming took 6 bases from V and 2 from J, leaving 20 bases between them. Germline V gives CDR1 SNHLY, CDR2 FYNNEI. This CDR3 has 16 amino acids. CDR3 residues: CASSPTGTSSPYEQYF. Written as DNA, the CDR3 is TGTGCCAGCAGCCCTACTGGGACTTCCTCCCCCTACGAGCAGTACTTC.

The V and J genes are TRBV4-2 and TRBJ1-1; a possible D gene is TRBD1 (6 bases). CDR3 length equals 17 residues. Germline V CDR1 and CDR2: LGHNA, YNFKEQ. V lost 4 bases, J lost 6 bases, and 24 bases lay in between. The CDR3 DNA reads as TGTGCCAGCAGCCCAACCCAGGGATTAGGGGGTAGACCTGAAGCTTTCTTT. Translating it yields CASSPTQGLGGRPEAFF.